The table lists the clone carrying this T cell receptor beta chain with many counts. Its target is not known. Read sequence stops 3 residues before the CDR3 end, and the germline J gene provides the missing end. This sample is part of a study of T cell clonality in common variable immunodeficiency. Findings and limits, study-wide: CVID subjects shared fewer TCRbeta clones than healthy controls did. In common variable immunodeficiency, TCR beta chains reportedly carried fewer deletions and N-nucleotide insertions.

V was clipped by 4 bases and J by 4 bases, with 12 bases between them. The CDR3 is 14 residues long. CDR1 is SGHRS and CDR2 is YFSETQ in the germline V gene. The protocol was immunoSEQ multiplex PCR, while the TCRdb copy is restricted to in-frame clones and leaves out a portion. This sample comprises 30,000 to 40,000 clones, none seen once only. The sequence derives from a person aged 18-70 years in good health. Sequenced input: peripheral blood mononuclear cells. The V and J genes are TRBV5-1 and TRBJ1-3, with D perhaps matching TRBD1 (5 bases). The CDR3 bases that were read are TGCGCCAGCAGCCCGGGGGAGGCCGGAAACACC. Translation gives CASSPGEAGNT. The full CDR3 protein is CASSPGEAGNTIYF.